This TCR beta chain was recovered during a study of monozygotic twins with inflammatory bowel disease. TCRdb derives one entry per CDR3 protein from the 5' RACE reads, leaving out DNA. Its listing shows over 100,000 distinct CDR3 sequences. CDR1 is LGHDT and CDR2 is YNNKEL in the germline V gene (reference sequence). CDR3 length equals 13 residues. The chain carries TRBV3-1 and TRBJ1-1. The receptor comes from a human donor with ulcerative colitis or Crohn's disease, or a healthy co-twin of an affected twin (not recorded which). Sequenced sample: blood. CDR3 in amino acids: CASSQDLDLKAFF. Drawing the rest from reference TRBV3-1 and TRBJ1-1, the complete variable domain is DTAVSQTPKYLVTQMGNDKSIKCEQNLGHDTMYWYKQDSKKFLKIMFSYNNKELIINETVPNRFSPKSPDKAHLNLHINSLELGDSAVYFCASSQDLDLKAFFGQGTRLTVV.